The 10 T cell receptor beta chains in this list originate from one sample, sequenced in a study of molecular identifiers for immune sequencing clone quantification. TCRdb analysed the PCR reads with MiXCR anew, one entry per CDR3 protein. The table lists some 70,000 distinct CDR3 sequences, over 15% of them singletons, with 1.5% in the top ten. The sequencing input was naive CD8+ T cells from blood, with Jurkat cell RNA spiked in. Subset reported: FACS-sorted CD8+CD4-CCR7+CD45RA+ naive T cells. These TCRs come from a human donor in good health. Some libraries in this study had Jurkat cell RNA spiked in.

The table lists this clonotype with many counts. The chain combines TRBV6-2 or TRBV6-3 with TRBJ2-1, with D unclear. Germline V CDR1 and CDR2: MNHEY, SVGEGT. V dropped 6 bases and J dropped 3 bases, with 15 bases sitting between them. The CDR3 is 15 residues long. The CDR3 reads CASSLSHSLYNEQFF. The DNA of the CDR3 is TGTGCCAGCAGCCTATCCCATTCCCTCTACAATGAGCAGTTCTTC.

This clonotype has ten or more counts. The chain employs TRBV5-5 and TRBJ2-7; D is possibly TRBD1 (6 bases). The germline V gene has CDR1 SGHKS and CDR2 YYEKEE (reference sequence). Trimming cost V 6 bases and J 4 bases, with 17 bases left between them. The CDR3 covers 14 residues. DNA for the CDR3: TGTGCCAGCAAACTAAGTACAGGGAGATACGAGCAGTACTTC. Translated, it gives CASKLSTGRYEQYF.

This clonotype was counted ten times or more. The gene calls are TRBV6-6 and TRBJ2-6; D is unresolved. CDR1 is MNHNY, CDR2 SVGAGI, per germline (reference sequence). The length of the CDR3 is 13 residues. Between the trimmed V and J ends, which lost 6 bases and 3 bases, there was a span of 6 bases. The CDR3 region has the DNA TGTGCCAGCAGCCTAGGTGGGGCCAACGTCCTGACTTTC. Protein sequence: CASSLGGANVLTF.

Only a few counts were recorded for this clonotype. This chain joins TRBV14 and TRBJ1-1; 10 nucleotides match TRBD1. This CDR3 is 14 amino acids long. CDR1 is SGHDN and CDR2 is FVKESK in the germline V gene. V lost 3 bases and J lost 7; bases outside the gene matches: 5. The CDR3 here is CASSHAGQGVEAFF. Written as DNA, the CDR3 is TGTGCCAGCAGCCATGCTGGACAGGGGGTTGAAGCTTTCTTT.

V usage is TRBV7-2 and J usage is TRBJ1-3; D remains unclear. CDR1 and CDR2 (germline): SGHTA, FQGNSA. Trimming stripped 5 bases from V and 3 bases from J, with 14 bases between. The CDR3 spans 15 residues. This CDR3 is CASSPNPSSGNTIYF. The CDR3 coding sequence is TGTGCCAGCAGCCCGAACCCCTCAAGTGGAAACACCATATATTTT.

This clonotype was seen many times. This rearrangement joins TRBV27 to TRBJ2-7; 11 bases are a match to TRBD2. In germline, CDR1 is MNHEY, CDR2 SMNVEV (reference sequence). The CDR3 loop spans 14 amino acids. V shed 5 bases, J shed 5 bases, and the junction held 5 bases outside the gene matches. CDR3 residues: CASSNLAGGHEQYF. In nucleotides, the CDR3 is TGTGCCAGCAGTAACTTAGCGGGAGGGCACGAGCAGTACTTC.

The table lists this clonotype with many counts. The chain has TRBV27 and TRBJ2-7; D not resolved. This CDR3 region has 13 residues. Trimming took off 3 bases at V and 5 bases at J, with 11 bases between the two ends. From germline, CDR1 is MNHEY and CDR2 SMNVEV (reference sequence). Written as DNA, the CDR3 is TGTGCCAGCAGTTTGTCTGGGCTTGACGAGCAGTACTTC. This gives the protein CASSLSGLDEQYF.

At least ten counts were recorded for this clonotype. The V gene is TRBV20-1, the J gene TRBJ1-5; D is unresolved. Germline V gene data show CDR1 as DFQATT and CDR2 as SNEGSKA (reference sequence). The CDR3 runs 16 residues. V lost 2 bases to trimming and J lost 0 bases, with 14 bases between them. CDR3 in DNA: TGCAGTGCTAGAATTGTGGGGAGCGCTAGCAATCAGCCCCAGCATTTT. Translated, it gives CSARIVGSASNQPQHF.

This clonotype turned up a few times. The V call is TRBV5-1, the J call TRBJ2-1; D perhaps matches TRBD1 (6 bases). V lost 0 bases and J lost 8, with 9 bases in between. The germline gives CDR1 SGHRS, CDR2 YFSETQ. The CDR3 runs to 13 residues. The CDR3 region has the DNA TGCGCCAGCAGCTTGGGTGGGGGCTATGAGCAGTTCTTC. This translates into CASSLGGGYEQFF.

This rearrangement joins TRBV28 to TRBJ2-7; 7 bases are a match to TRBD1. In germline, CDR1 is MDHEN, CDR2 SYDVKM. Trimming took 7 bases from V and 6 from J; bases not matched to a gene: 12. This CDR3 spans 14 amino acids. The CDR3 is CASNNRGTGSEQYF. For the CDR3, the DNA is TGTGCCAGCAATAACAGGGGAACGGGATCCGAGCAGTACTTC.